What follows are 24 T cell receptor beta chains derived from one specimen sequenced in a study of cytomegalovirus exposure and HLA in healthy donors. PCR involved 60 Vbeta and 13 Jbeta primers. The repertoire was sequenced with immunoSEQ multiplex PCR; TCRdb's copy has only in-frame clones and lacks some. The sample includes under 200,000 clones, 70% to 85% of them seen just once. Sequenced input: PBMCs. These TCRs come from a woman in her forties in good health and CMV-seronegative.

V gene TRBV9 combines with J gene TRBJ2-1; perhaps TRBD1 as D (5 bases). The CDR3 is made up of 14 amino acids. The germline V and J ends were trimmed by 4 bases and 4 bases, with 12 bases remaining between them. CDR1 and CDR2 (germline): SGDLS, YYNGEE. The DNA of the CDR3 is TGTGCCAGCAGCCCCTGGGGCGATTACAATGAGCAGTTCTTC. It yields the protein CASSPWGDYNEQFF. Supplemented by reference TRBV9 and TRBJ2-1, the full variable domain reads DSGVTQTPKHLITATGQRVTLRCSPRSGDLSVYWYQQSLDQGLQFLIQYYNGEERAKGNILERFSAQQFPDLHSELNLSSLELGDSALYFCASSPWGDYNEQFFGPGTRLTVL.

The J gene is TRBJ1-2, the V gene TRBV7-8; TRBD1 matches at 8 bases. The V gene end was trimmed by 4 bases and the J gene end by 7 bases; junction bases not matched to a gene: 11. CDR3 length equals 15 residues. CDR1 SGHVS and CDR2 FQNEAQ come from the germline V gene. The DNA of the CDR3 is TGTGCCAGCAGCTCCCAGTGGACAGGGTGGGCTGGCTACACCTTC. Translating it yields CASSSQWTGWAGYTF.

The table lists this clone with a few counts. The V and J genes are TRBV7-6 and TRBJ1-1; unclear D gene. This CDR3 comprises 15 residues. Looked up from germline, CDR1 is SGHVS and CDR2 is FNYEAQ. The germline V and J ends were trimmed by 5 bases and 1 base, with 14 bases remaining between them. Written as DNA, the CDR3 is TGTGCCAGCAGCCCGAGGACTCCAGGGAACACTGAAGCTTTCTTT. Amino acids: CASSPRTPGNTEAFF.

The chain links TRBV11-3 to TRBJ2-3, with unresolved D. Germline assignment: CDR1 SGHNT and CDR2 YENEEA. The germline V and J ends were trimmed by 2 bases and 0 bases, with 12 bases remaining between them. The CDR3 is made up of 16 amino acids. The CDR3 nucleotides are TGTGCCAGCAGCTTAATGGGCTTCGGAAGCACAGATACGCAGTATTTT. As protein: CASSLMGFGSTDTQYF.

The chain carries TRBV28 and TRBJ2-1, with 10 bases that match TRBD2. The germline gives CDR1 MDHEN, CDR2 SYDVKM. The J segment lost 5 bases and the V segment lost 3 bases, leaving 4 bases of the junction unmatched. The CDR3 sequence is 15 residues long. The CDR3 spells CASSFWLAGDNEQFF. CDR3 sequence (DNA): TGTGCCAGCAGTTTCTGGCTAGCGGGAGACAATGAGCAGTTCTTC.

V gene TRBV5-1 combines with J gene TRBJ2-2, with 10 bases identical to TRBD1. Germline loops: CDR1 SGHRS, CDR2 YFSETQ. The CDR3 contains 15 residues. Unmatched junction bases numbered 5, after V lost 3 bases and J lost 6 bases. The CDR3 sequence is CASSSGTGVPGELFF. The CDR3 nucleotides read TGCGCCAGCAGCTCCGGGACAGGGGTTCCCGGGGAGCTGTTTTTT.

The chain joins TRBV29-1 to TRBJ2-5; tentatively, D is TRBD1 (5 bases). Germline CDR1 is SQVTM and CDR2 is ANQGSEA. This CDR3 region has 14 residues. Trimming stripped 3 bases from V and 2 bases from J, with 13 bases between. Here the CDR3 DNA reads TGCAGCGTTGACTTCCAGGGCAGGCAAGAGACCCAGTACTTC. It translates to CSVDFQGRQETQYF.

J is TRBJ1-2 and V is TRBV4-1; the D gene is possibly TRBD1 (5 bases). The CDR3 consists of 14 residues. Germline lookup yields CDR1 MGHRA and CDR2 YSYEKL. V dropped 4 bases and J dropped 1 base, with 10 bases sitting between them. CDR3 protein: CASSLRAFNYGYTF. The CDR3 bases are TGCGCCAGCAGCCTCAGGGCCTTTAACTATGGCTACACCTTC.

In nucleotides, the CDR3 is TGTGCCAGCTCACCCACCCGGGGGAGGGGCGCCAACGTCCTGACTTTC. Protein product: CASSPTRGRGANVLTF. V and J are TRBV18 and TRBJ2-6; 7 bases are shared with TRBD2. Germline V gene lookup returns CDR1 KGHSH and CDR2 LQKENI. The CDR3 runs 16 residues. With V trimmed by 3 bases and J by 7 bases, 9 bases remained unmatched.

The chain recombines TRBV6-5 with TRBJ2-1, with 9 bases fitting TRBD2. V gave up 2 bases and J gave up 12 bases; unmatched junction bases: 14. The CDR3 contains 16 residues. Germline assignment: CDR1 MNHEY and CDR2 SVGAGI. This chain's CDR3 is CASSYAASGMLMWQFF. In DNA, the CDR3 is TGTGCCAGCAGTTACGCGGCTAGCGGGATGCTGATGTGGCAGTTCTTC.

This clone was observed a single time. The chain links TRBV25-1 to TRBJ2-1; weak D call: TRBD1 (6 bases). CDR3 length: 14 amino acids. With 7 bases removed from V and 6 bases from J, the gap between germline ends came to 16 bases. Germline loops: CDR1 MGHDK, CDR2 SYGVNS. Here the CDR3 DNA reads TGTGCCAGCACGGGATTGGGACAACTCAATGAGCAGTTCTTC. Translation gives CASTGLGQLNEQFF.

This clone was found once. The chain combines TRBV6-1 with TRBJ2-1, with a tentative D call TRBD1 (5 bases). V lost 7 bases, J lost 4 bases, and 17 bases lay in between. The CDR3 is 15 amino acids. Germline CDR1 reads MNHNS; CDR2 reads SASEGT. The CDR3 sequence is CASKTDATVYNEQFF. The CDR3 DNA sequence: TGTGCCAGCAAAACCGACGCGACAGTTTACAATGAGCAGTTCTTC.

The V call is TRBV30, the J call TRBJ2-7; TRBD2 matches 9 bases. The CDR3 is 18 amino acids. Looked up from germline, CDR1 is GTSNPN and CDR2 is SVGIG (reference sequence). V gave up 2 bases and J gave up 2 bases; unmatched junction bases: 16. The CDR3 sequence is CAWSSLTSGTRVAYEQYF. CDR3 coding DNA: TGTGCCTGGAGTTCCCTGACTAGCGGAACGCGAGTGGCCTACGAGCAGTACTTC.

This clone was counted a few times. The chain couples TRBV18 to TRBJ1-4; D possibly corresponds to TRBD1 (5 bases). The CDR3 has 12 amino acids. Germline CDR1 reads KGHSH; CDR2 reads LQKENI. V lost 2 bases to trimming and J lost 8 bases, with 6 bases between them. The CDR3 here is CASSPKGEKLFF. CDR3 DNA: TGTGCCAGCTCACCAAAGGGGGAAAAACTGTTTTTT.

This clone appeared once. The chain recombines TRBV6-6 with TRBJ2-7, with D perhaps matching TRBD2 (5 bases). The CDR3 spans 16 residues. CDR1 MNHNY and CDR2 SVGAGI come from the germline V gene (reference sequence). The V and J ends lost 6 bases and 2 bases respectively, with 20 bases between them. CDR3: CASSSWSTTSPYEQYF. The CDR3 DNA follows: TGTGCCAGCAGCTCTTGGTCGACTACATCCCCCTACGAGCAGTACTTC.

The V call is TRBV28, the J call TRBJ1-1, with D unclear. The CDR3 has 13 residues. Trimming left V 7 bases short and J 7 bases short, with 16 bases between. Germline CDR1 and CDR2: MDHEN and SYDVKM. Here the CDR3 reads CASNSLEGGEAFF. The CDR3 DNA sequence: TGTGCCAGCAACAGTTTGGAGGGAGGTGAAGCTTTCTTT.

J is TRBJ2-3 and V is TRBV19; TRBD2 might be the D (7 bases). The CDR3 is 15 amino acids. Deletions cut 0 bases from V and 6 bases from J, with 13 bases between. CDR1 and CDR2 (germline): LNHDA, SQIVND (reference sequence). CDR3 residues: CASSIEGGAWDTQYF. The CDR3 nucleotides are TGTGCCAGTAGTATAGAGGGGGGGGCATGGGATACGCAGTATTTT.

This sequence joins TRBV28 and TRBJ1-2; D unclear. V was pared by 6 bases and J by 4 bases, with 12 bases between. The CDR3 spans 13 residues. CDR1 is MDHEN and CDR2 is SYDVKM in the germline V gene. Here the CDR3 DNA reads TGTGCCAGCAGGCCCACAGCCATCTATGGCTACACCTTC. Translation gives CASRPTAIYGYTF.

The chain has TRBV5-4 and TRBJ2-2; D not certain. The V gene lost 3 bases and the J gene lost 6 bases, with 12 bases spanning the gap. Germline V CDR1 and CDR2: SGHNT, YYREEE (reference sequence). The CDR3 runs 14 residues. Written as DNA, the CDR3 is TGTGCCAGCAGCTCCGAAGTGAGTGCCGGGGAGCTGTTTTTT. Translated, it gives CASSSEVSAGELFF.

V is TRBV7-9 and J is TRBJ2-3, with unresolved D. V was pared by 1 base and J by 4 bases, with 9 bases between. There are 14 residues in the CDR3. The germline CDR1 and CDR2 sequences are SEHNR and FQNEAQ (reference sequence). CDR3 DNA: TGTGCCAGCAGCTTAGAGAGTCAGGCAGATACGCAGTATTTT. This sequence encodes CASSLESQADTQYF. Full variable domain (missing parts from reference TRBV7-9 and TRBJ2-3): DTGVSQNPRHKITKRGQNVTFRCDPISEHNRLYWYRQTLGQGPEFLTYFQNEAQLEKSRLLSDRFSAERPKGSFSTLEIQRTEQGDSAMYLCASSLESQADTQYFGPGTRLTVL.

This chain uses TRBV15 with TRBJ2-3, with no clear D. Germline V gives CDR1 LNHNV, CDR2 YYDKDF (reference sequence). CDR3 length: 16 residues. With 0 bases removed from V and 1 base from J, the gap between germline ends came to 11 bases. Written as DNA, the CDR3 is TGTGCCACCAGCAGAGATATGTCCCCCGGCACAGATACGCAGTATTTT. It codes for CATSRDMSPGTDTQYF.

The sample holds many counts of this clone. The chain couples TRBV4-2 to TRBJ1-2; no definite D call. Looked up from germline, CDR1 is LGHNA and CDR2 is YNFKEQ. The V end lost 1 base, the J end lost 4 bases, and 10 bases lay between the germline ends. The CDR3 contains 14 residues. For the CDR3, the DNA is TGTGCCAGCAGCCAAGGCCGGGGAGTCTATGGCTACACCTTC. Translation gives CASSQGRGVYGYTF.

The chain uses TRBV5-1 and TRBJ2-5, with 7 positions matching TRBD2. Judging by the DNA end, TRBJ2-7 fits better; the J call may be wrong. The CDR3 contains 15 residues. From germline, CDR1 is SGHRS and CDR2 YFSETQ. CDR3 protein: CASSSPSGDFYEQYF. CDR3 nucleotide sequence: TGCGCCAGCAGCTCGCCTAGCGGCGACTTCTACGAGCAGTACTTC.

The chain has TRBV9 and TRBJ2-1, with 10 bases matching TRBD2. The CDR3 loop spans 15 amino acids. Trimming took 4 bases from V and 4 from J; bases not matched to a gene: 5. Germline-derived CDR1 and CDR2 are SGDLS and YYNGEE. CDR3 sequence: CASSSGTSVYNEQFF. Written as DNA, the CDR3 is TGTGCCAGCAGCTCCGGGACTAGCGTATACAATGAGCAGTTCTTC.